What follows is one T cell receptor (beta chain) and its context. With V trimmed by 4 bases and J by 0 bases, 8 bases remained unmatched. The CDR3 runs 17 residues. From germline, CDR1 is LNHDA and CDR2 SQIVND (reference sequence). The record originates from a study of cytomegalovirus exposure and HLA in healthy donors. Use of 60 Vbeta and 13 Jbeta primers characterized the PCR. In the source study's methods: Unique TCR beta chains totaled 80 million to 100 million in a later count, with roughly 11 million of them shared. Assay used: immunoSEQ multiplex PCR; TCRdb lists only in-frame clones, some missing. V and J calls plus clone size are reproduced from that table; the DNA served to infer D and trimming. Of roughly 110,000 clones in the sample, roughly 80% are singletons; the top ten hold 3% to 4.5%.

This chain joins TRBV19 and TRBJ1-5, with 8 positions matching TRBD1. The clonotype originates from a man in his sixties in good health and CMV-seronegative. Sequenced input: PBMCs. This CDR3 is CASSNRTGTNSNQPQHF. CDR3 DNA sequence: TGTGCCAGTAGTAACAGGACAGGGACCAATAGCAATCAGCCCCAGCATTTT.